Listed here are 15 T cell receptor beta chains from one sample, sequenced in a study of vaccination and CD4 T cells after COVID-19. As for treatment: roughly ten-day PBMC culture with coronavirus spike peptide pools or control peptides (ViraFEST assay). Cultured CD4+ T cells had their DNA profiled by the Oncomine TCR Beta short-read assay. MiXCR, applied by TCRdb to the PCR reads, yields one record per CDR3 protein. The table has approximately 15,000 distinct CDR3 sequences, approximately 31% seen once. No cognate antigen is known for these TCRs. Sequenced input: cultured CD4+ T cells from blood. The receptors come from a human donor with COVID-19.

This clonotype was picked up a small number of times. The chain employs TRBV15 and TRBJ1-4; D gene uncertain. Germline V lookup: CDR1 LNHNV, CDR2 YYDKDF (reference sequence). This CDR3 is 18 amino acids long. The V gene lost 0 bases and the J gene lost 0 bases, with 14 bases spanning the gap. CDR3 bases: TGTGCCACCAGCAGAGAAACGGGCCGGAGGGCAACTAATGAAAAACTGTTTTTT. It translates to CATSRETGRRATNEKLFF.

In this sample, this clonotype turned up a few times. The CDR3: CASGELNGYTF. For the CDR3, the DNA is TGTGCCAGCGGGGAGCTGAATGGCTACACCTTC. The chain joins TRBV19 to TRBJ1-2; no firm D call. Germline V lookup: CDR1 LNHDA, CDR2 SQIVND (reference sequence). Trimming removed 9 bases from V and 6 bases from J, with 11 bases in between. CDR3 length equals 11 residues.

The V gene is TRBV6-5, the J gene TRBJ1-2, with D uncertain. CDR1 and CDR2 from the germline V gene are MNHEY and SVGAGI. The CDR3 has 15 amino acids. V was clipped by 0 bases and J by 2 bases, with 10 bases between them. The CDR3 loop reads CASSYSPLQNYGYTF. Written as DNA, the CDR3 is TGTGCCAGCAGTTACTCCCCCCTTCAGAACTATGGCTACACCTTC.

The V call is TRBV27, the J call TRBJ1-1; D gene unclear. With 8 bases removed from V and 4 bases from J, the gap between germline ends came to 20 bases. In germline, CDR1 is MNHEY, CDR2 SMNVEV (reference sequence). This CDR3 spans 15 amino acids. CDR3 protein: CASSSGSKGPTEAFF. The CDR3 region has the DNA TGTGCCAGCTCCTCAGGCTCGAAAGGTCCCACTGAAGCTTTCTTT.

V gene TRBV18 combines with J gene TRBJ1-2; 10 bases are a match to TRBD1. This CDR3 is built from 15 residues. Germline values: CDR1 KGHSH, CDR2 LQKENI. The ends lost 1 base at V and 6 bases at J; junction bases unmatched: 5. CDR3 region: CASSPQPTGGDGYTF. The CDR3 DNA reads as TGTGCCAGCTCACCACAACCGACAGGGGGCGATGGCTACACCTTC.

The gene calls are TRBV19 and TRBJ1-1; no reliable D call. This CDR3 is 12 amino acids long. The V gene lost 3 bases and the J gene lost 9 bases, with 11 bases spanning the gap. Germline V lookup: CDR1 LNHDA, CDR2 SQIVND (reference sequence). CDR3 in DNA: TGTGCCAGTAGTATCGAAGGCCAAAAAGCTTTCTTT. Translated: CASSIEGQKAFF.

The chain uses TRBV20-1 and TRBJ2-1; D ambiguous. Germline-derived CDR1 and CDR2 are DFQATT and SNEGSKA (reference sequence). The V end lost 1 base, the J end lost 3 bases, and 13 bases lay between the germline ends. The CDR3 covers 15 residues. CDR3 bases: TGCAGTGCTAGAGTGAGTCCCCTTATCTACAATGAGCAGTTCTTC. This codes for CSARVSPLIYNEQFF.

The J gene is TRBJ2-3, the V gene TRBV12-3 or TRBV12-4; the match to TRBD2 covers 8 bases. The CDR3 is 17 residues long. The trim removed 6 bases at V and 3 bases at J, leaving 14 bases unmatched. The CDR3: CASSRPMSGGQTDTQYF. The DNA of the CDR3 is TGTGCCAGCAGCCGCCCTATGAGCGGGGGTCAGACAGATACGCAGTATTTT.

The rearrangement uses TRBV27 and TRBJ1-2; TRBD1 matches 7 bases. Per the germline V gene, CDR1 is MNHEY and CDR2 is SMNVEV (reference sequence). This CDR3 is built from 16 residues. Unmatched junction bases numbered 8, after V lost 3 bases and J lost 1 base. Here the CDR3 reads CASSFGPRQGNYGYTF. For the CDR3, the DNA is TGTGCCAGCAGTTTTGGGCCCAGACAGGGTAACTATGGCTACACCTTC.

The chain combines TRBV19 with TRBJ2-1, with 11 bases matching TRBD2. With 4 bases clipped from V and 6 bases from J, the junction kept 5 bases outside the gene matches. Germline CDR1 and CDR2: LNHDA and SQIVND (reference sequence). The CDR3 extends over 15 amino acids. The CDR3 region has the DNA TGTGCCAGTAGTAAATGGACTAGCGGGTCCAATGAGCAGTTCTTC. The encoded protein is CASSKWTSGSNEQFF. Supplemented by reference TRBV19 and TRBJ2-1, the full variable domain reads DGGITQSPKYLFRKEGQNVTLSCEQNLNHDAMYWYRQDPGQGLRLIYYSQIVNDFQKGDIAEGYSVSREKKESFPLTVTSAQKNPTAFYLCASSKWTSGSNEQFFGPGTRLTVL.

CDR3 DNA sequence: TGTGCCATCAGTGACGGGGGGACACCCAATTCAGATACGCAGTATTTT. Translating gives CAISDGGTPNSDTQYF. The chain uses TRBV10-3 and TRBJ2-3, with D perhaps matching TRBD2 (7 bases). In germline, CDR1 is ENHRY, CDR2 SYGVKD. This CDR3 is built from 16 residues. V was pared by 3 bases and J by 4 bases, with 17 bases between.

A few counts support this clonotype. The CDR3 region is CASKSLAGGEQYF. In DNA form, the CDR3 reads TGTGCCAGTAAGAGCCTAGCGGGGGGGGAGCAGTACTTC. The chain carries TRBV19 and TRBJ2-7; 12 nucleotides agree with TRBD2. Per germline, CDR1 LNHDA and CDR2 SQIVND (reference sequence). With 7 bases clipped from V and 7 bases from J, the junction kept 5 bases outside the gene matches. CDR3 length: 13 residues.

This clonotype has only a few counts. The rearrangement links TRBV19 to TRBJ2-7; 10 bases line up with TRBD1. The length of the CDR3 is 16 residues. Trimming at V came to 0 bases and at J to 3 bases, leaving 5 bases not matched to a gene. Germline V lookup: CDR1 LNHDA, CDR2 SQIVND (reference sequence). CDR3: CASSIDSGQGRYEQYF. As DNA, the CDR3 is TGTGCCAGTAGTATAGATTCGGGACAGGGGCGCTACGAGCAGTACTTC.

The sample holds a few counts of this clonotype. The CDR3 sequence is CASSDLDGSYGYTF. The CDR3 DNA follows: TGTGCCAGCAGCGACCTGGACGGAAGCTATGGCTACACCTTC. The rearrangement links TRBV7-9 to TRBJ1-2, with D unclear. Germline V gene lookup returns CDR1 SEHNR and CDR2 FQNEAQ (reference sequence). CDR3 size: 14 residues. Trimming stripped 5 bases from V and 4 bases from J, with 14 bases between.

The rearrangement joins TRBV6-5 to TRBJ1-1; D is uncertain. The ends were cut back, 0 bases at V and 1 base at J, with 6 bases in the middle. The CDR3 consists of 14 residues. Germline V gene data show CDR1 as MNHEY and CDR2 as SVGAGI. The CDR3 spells CASSYSGKNTEAFF. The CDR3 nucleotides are TGTGCCAGCAGTTACTCAGGGAAGAACACTGAAGCTTTCTTT.